The rows below give T cell receptor beta chains drawn from one sample of a study of blood T cell repertoires in COVID-19. Assay: immunoSEQ multiplex PCR; the TCRdb copy retains only in-frame clones and omits some. The repertoire holds some 200,000 clones, with roughly 90% as singletons. The sequenced sample was PBMCs or T cells enriched from blood (not recorded which). The receptor set was obtained from a woman under 40 who had recovered from COVID-19. The CDR3 runs from the conserved cysteine through the conserved F or W. Each record gives: D gene, CDR3 length, V gene, J gene, clone size, CDR3 protein, CDR3 DNA. A D gene is named only where the DNA matches it firmly. Some rows mark clone size as missing; the rest say once, few, many or name a class of expanded clone.

NA,15,TRBV4-2,TRBJ1-1,NA,CASSQEVGVNTEAFF,TGTGCCAGCAGCCAAGAGGTCGGGGTGAACACTGAAGCTTTCTTT
NA,15,TRBV7-9,TRBJ2-3,NA,CASSLAQGFLDTQYF,TGTGCCAGCAGCTTAGCGCAGGGATTCTTAGATACGCAGTATTTT
TRBD1,14,TRBV7-7,TRBJ2-2,NA,CASSWGQGAGELFF,TGTGCTAGCAGCTGGGGACAGGGGGCCGGGGAGCTGTTTTTT
TRBD2,16,TRBV7-2,TRBJ2-7,NA,CASSLGWRGGAYEQYF,TGTGCCAGCAGCTTAGGTTGGCGGGGGGGCGCCTACGAGCAGTACTTC
NA,16,TRBV3-1/TRBV3-2,TRBJ2-5,NA,CASSQLSRGKWETQYF,TGTGCCAGCAGCCAACTCAGTCGGGGGAAATGGGAGACCCAGTACTTC
NA,15,TRBV3-1/TRBV3-2,TRBJ1-2,NA,CASSQAPQSSLGYTF,TGTGCCAGCAGCCAAGCCCCACAGAGTAGTCTTGGCTACACCTTC
TRBD2,18,TRBV6-2/TRBV6-3,TRBJ2-1,NA,CASSYSLGTSGGDGEQFF,TGTGCCAGCAGTTACTCGCTAGGGACTAGCGGGGGGGACGGCGAGCAGTTCTTC
NA,15,TRBV30,TRBJ1-3,NA,CAWMTDGASGNTIYF,TGTGCCTGGATGACCGACGGAGCCTCTGGAAACACCATATATTTT
TRBD2,16,TRBV7-2,TRBJ2-1,NA,CASSYLAGGAYNEQFF,TGTGCCAGCAGCTACTTAGCGGGAGGGGCCTACAATGAGCAGTTCTTC
TRBD1,15,TRBV19,TRBJ2-1,NA,CASRDRDRVYNEQFF,TGTGCCAGTAGGGACCGGGACAGGGTGTACAATGAGCAGTTCTTC
NA,17,TRBV6-1,TRBJ1-5,NA,CASSEPGGTGSNQPQHF,TGTGCCAGCAGTGAACCTGGTGGAACAGGGAGCAATCAGCCCCAGCATTTT
TRBD2,14,TRBV4-2,TRBJ2-3,NA,CASSPGTSPDTQYF,TGTGCCAGCAGCCCCGGGACTAGCCCAGATACGCAGTATTTT
TRBD1,18,TRBV5-1,TRBJ1-2,NA,CASSQGDLDRIFNYGYTF,TGCGCCAGCAGCCAGGGCGACCTGGACAGGATATTTAACTATGGCTACACCTTC
TRBD2,14,TRBV7-8,TRBJ2-1,many,CASSLAGGFNEQFF,TGTGCCAGCAGCTTAGCGGGGGGGTTCAATGAGCAGTTCTTC
NA,15,TRBV13,TRBJ1-1,NA,CASSTRQARNTEAFF,TGTGCCAGCAGCACCCGACAGGCGAGGAACACTGAAGCTTTCTTT
NA,14,TRBV18,TRBJ2-2,NA,CASSPADGTGELFF,TGTGCCAGCTCTCCCGCCGACGGGACCGGGGAGCTGTTTTTT
TRBD1,18,TRBV9,TRBJ2-4,NA,CASSADRGVSGAKNIQYF,TGTGCCAGCAGCGCGGACAGGGGGGTGAGTGGTGCCAAAAACATTCAGTACTTC
TRBD2,17,TRBV5-1,TRBJ2-5,once,CASSTGLAGGLVETQYF,TGCGCCAGCAGCACGGGACTAGCGGGGGGGCTAGTAGAGACCCAGTACTTC
TRBD2,17,TRBV9,TRBJ2-1,NA,CASSAGMTSGSYNEQFF,TGTGCCAGCAGCGCCGGGATGACTAGCGGCTCCTACAATGAGCAGTTCTTC
NA,14,TRBV30,TRBJ1-5,NA,CAWSAGRDNQPQHF,TGTGCCTGGAGTGCCGGCAGGGATAATCAGCCCCAGCATTTT
NA,15,TRBV4-2,TRBJ2-3,once,CASSPEASSTDTQYF,TGTGCCAGCAGCCCGGAGGCGTCTAGCACAGATACGCAGTATTTT
NA,14,TRBV11-3,TRBJ2-3,NA,CASSLVTSTDTQYF,TGTGCCAGCAGCTTAGTTACTAGCACAGATACGCAGTATTTT
NA,12,TRBV7-2,TRBJ1-6,once,CASSPPDSPLHF,TGTGCCAGCAGCCCCCCCGATTCACCCCTCCACTTT
TRBD1,15,TRBV19,TRBJ2-3,NA,CASSIPTGPRDTQYF,TGTGCCAGTAGTATCCCGACAGGGCCTAGGGATACGCAGTATTTT
TRBD2,15,TRBV3-1/TRBV3-2,TRBJ2-2,NA,CASSQVAGVTGELFF,TGTGCCAGCAGCCAAGTAGCGGGGGTCACCGGGGAGCTGTTTTTT
TRBD1,13,TRBV12-3/TRBV12-4,TRBJ1-5,NA,CASRGQRNQPQHF,TGTGCCAGCAGGGGACAGCGCAATCAGCCCCAGCATTTT
TRBD1,13,TRBV5-5,TRBJ1-2,NA,CASSRTGDYGYTF,TGTGCCAGCAGCCGGACAGGGGACTATGGCTACACCTTC
NA,15,TRBV24-1,TRBJ2-5,NA,CATSDPSRLEETQYF,TGTGCCACCAGTGACCCTTCCAGACTGGAGGAGACCCAGTACTTC
NA,16,TRBV27,TRBJ1-2,NA,CASSSSGQLLNYGYTF,TGTGCCAGCAGCTCCAGTGGACAACTCCTTAACTATGGCTACACCTTC
TRBD2,16,TRBV9,TRBJ2-7,NA,CASSPGLAGKSYEQYF,TGTGCCAGCAGCCCGGGACTAGCGGGGAAATCCTACGAGCAGTACTTC
TRBD1,16,TRBV24-1,TRBJ2-6,NA,CATSGSRGHGANVLTF,TGTGCCACCAGTGGATCCAGGGGGCATGGGGCCAACGTCCTGACTTTC
NA,12,TRBV29-1,TRBJ1-5,NA,CSVGRENQPQHF,TGCAGCGTTGGACGGGAGAATCAGCCCCAGCATTTT
TRBD2,14,TRBV7-3,TRBJ2-7,NA,CASSPGTSGGALEF,TGTGCCAGCAGCCCCGGGACTAGCGGGGGGGCCCTCGAGTTC
NA,16,TRBV5-1,TRBJ1-1,NA,CASSYSLKTVAAEAFF,TGCGCCAGCAGCTACTCCCTTAAGACGGTGGCGGCTGAAGCTTTCTTT
TRBD1,15,TRBV7-8,TRBJ2-2,few,CASSEGTGFSGELFF,TGTGCCAGCAGCGAGGGGACAGGTTTCTCTGGGGAGCTGTTTTTT
NA,18,TRBV4-3,TRBJ1-4,few,CASSQDLGQWATNEKLFF,TGCGCCAGCAGCCAAGATCTAGGACAGTGGGCGACTAATGAAAAACTGTTTTTT
NA,16,TRBV15,TRBJ1-6,NA,CATSRAGGSYRSPLHF,TGTGCCACCAGCAGAGCGGGGGGCTCCTATCGATCACCCCTCCACTTT
NA,13,TRBV7-9,TRBJ2-2,many,CASSLTGTGELFF,TGTGCCAGCAGCTTAACAGGCACCGGGGAGCTGTTTTTT
TRBD1,14,TRBV20-1,TRBJ1-1,NA,CSASPSGQYTEAFF,TGCAGTGCTAGTCCGTCGGGACAGTACACTGAAGCTTTCTTT
TRBD2,14,TRBV7-9,TRBJ2-5,NA,CASSSAGGQETQYF,TGTGCCAGCAGCTCAGCGGGGGGGCAAGAGACCCAGTACTTC
TRBD1,12,TRBV7-9,TRBJ1-1,NA,CASSLGRDRAFF,TGTGCCAGCAGCTTAGGGCGGGACAGGGCTTTCTTT
NA,17,TRBV7-2,TRBJ1-5,NA,CASSLARTRYSNQPQHF,TGTGCCAGCAGCTTAGCGCGGACACGTTATAGCAATCAGCCCCAGCATTTT
NA,20,TRBV5-8,TRBJ2-1,NA,CASSLIRVRWRGLSYNEQFF,TGTGCCAGCAGCTTGATCAGGGTCCGTTGGCGGGGACTCTCCTACAATGAGCAGTTCTTC
NA,16,TRBV5-6,TRBJ2-1,NA,CASSLRLRSSYNEQFF,TGTGCCAGCAGCCTCAGACTTAGGAGCTCCTACAATGAGCAGTTCTTC
NA,15,TRBV5-4,TRBJ1-1,NA,CASSRDPRQDGEAFF,TGTGCCAGCAGCCGTGACCCCAGACAGGACGGTGAAGCTTTCTTT
NA,14,TRBV7-2,TRBJ1-3,once,CASSPGNSGNTIYF,TGTGCCAGCAGCCCCGGGAACTCTGGAAACACCATATATTTT
TRBD1,15,TRBV9,TRBJ1-1,once,CASSVGGTGGSEAFF,TGTGCCAGCAGCGTAGGCGGGACAGGGGGCTCTGAAGCTTTCTTT
NA,14,TRBV7-2,TRBJ1-2,NA,CASSAPAGPYGYTF,TGTGCCAGCAGCGCCCCCGCGGGACCCTATGGCTACACCTTC
NA,12,TRBV7-8,TRBJ2-2,NA,CASSWGPGELFF,TGTGCCAGCAGCTGGGGGCCCGGGGAGCTGTTTTTT
TRBD2,17,TRBV7-2,TRBJ2-1,NA,CASSFSGTSGRTNEQFF,TGTGCCAGCAGCTTCTCGGGGACTAGCGGGAGGACTAATGAGCAGTTCTTC
NA,14,TRBV29-1,TRBJ1-1,NA,CSVSGGRGTTEAFF,TGCAGCGTTAGCGGGGGGCGTGGGACCACTGAAGCTTTCTTT
NA,15,TRBV4-1,TRBJ2-2,few,CASSQGHSNTGELFF,TGCGCCAGCAGCCAGGGGCATTCGAACACCGGGGAGCTGTTTTTT
NA,13,TRBV12-5,TRBJ1-2,few,CASGRQTDYGYTF,TGTGCTAGTGGTAGACAGACTGACTATGGCTACACCTTC
NA,16,TRBV27,TRBJ1-1,NA,CASRPLTRGGNTEAFF,TGTGCCAGCCGGCCCCTTACGCGAGGCGGGAACACTGAAGCTTTCTTT
NA,12,TRBV30,TRBJ1-2,NA,CAWSRQSYGYTF,TGTGCCTGGAGTCGACAGTCTTATGGCTACACCTTC